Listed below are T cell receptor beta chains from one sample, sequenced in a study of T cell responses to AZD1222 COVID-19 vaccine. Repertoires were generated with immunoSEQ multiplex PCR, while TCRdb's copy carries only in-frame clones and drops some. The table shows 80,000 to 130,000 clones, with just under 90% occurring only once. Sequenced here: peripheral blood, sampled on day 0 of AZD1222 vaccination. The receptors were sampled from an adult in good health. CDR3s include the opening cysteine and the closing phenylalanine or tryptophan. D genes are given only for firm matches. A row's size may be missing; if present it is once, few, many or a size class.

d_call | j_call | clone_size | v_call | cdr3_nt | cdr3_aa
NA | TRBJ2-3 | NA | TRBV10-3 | TGTGCCACCGCGGGGTTTCGCACAGATACGCAGTATTTT | CATAGFRTDTQYF
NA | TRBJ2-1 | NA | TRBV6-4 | TGTGCCAGCATGCCGGAAAGCTCCTACAATGAGCAGTTCTTC | CASMPESSYNEQFF
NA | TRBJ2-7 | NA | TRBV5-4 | TGTGCCAGCAGCTTGGTGGTCGGGAGCTCCTACGAGCAGTACTTC | CASSLVVGSSYEQYF
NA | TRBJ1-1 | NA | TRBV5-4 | TGTGCCAGCAGCAAGAGTACTGAAGCTTTCTTT | CASSKSTEAFF
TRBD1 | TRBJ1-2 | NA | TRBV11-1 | TGTGCCAGCAACAAGGACAGGGGGCCTGATGGCTACACCTTC | CASNKDRGPDGYTF
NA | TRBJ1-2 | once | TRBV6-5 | TGTGCCAGCAGAGGGCATACAGCGGGCTATGGCTACACCTTC | CASRGHTAGYGYTF
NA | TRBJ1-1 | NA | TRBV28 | TGTGCCAGCAGTCCGGGGACCCTGGTCGCTGAAGCTTTCTTT | CASSPGTLVAEAFF
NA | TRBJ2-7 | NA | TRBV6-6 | TGTGCCAGCACCTCGACAGGAATCTACGAGCAGTACTTC | CASTSTGIYEQYF
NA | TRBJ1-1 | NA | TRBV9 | TGTGCCAGCAGCGGGGCGGGCCTGAACACTGAAGCTTTCTTT | CASSGAGLNTEAFF
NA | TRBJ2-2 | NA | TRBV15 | TGTGCCACCAGCCTTCAAGGGCCGAACACCGGGGAGCTGTTTTTT | CATSLQGPNTGELFF
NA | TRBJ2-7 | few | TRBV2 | TGTGCCAGCGTCGGACAAAGCTCCTACGAGCAGTACTTC | CASVGQSSYEQYF
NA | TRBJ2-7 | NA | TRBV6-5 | TGTGCCAGCAGCCACCCTGAGGACGAGCAGTACTTC | CASSHPEDEQYF
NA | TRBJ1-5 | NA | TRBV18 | TGTGCCAGCTCGCCAGGTTTCGTGGAGCCCCAGCATTTT | CASSPGFVEPQHF
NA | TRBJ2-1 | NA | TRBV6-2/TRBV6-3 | TGTGCCAGCAGTTACCTCGGAGCCCGCCGGGAAAATGAGCAGTTCTTC | CASSYLGARRENEQFF
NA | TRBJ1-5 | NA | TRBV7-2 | TGTGCCAGCAGCTTAGATTCAGGACCCGATCAGCCCCAGCATTTT | CASSLDSGPDQPQHF
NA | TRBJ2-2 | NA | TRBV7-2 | TGTGCCAGCAGCTCCCCCTCCAGGGCTAACACCGGGGAGCTGTTTTTT | CASSSPSRANTGELFF
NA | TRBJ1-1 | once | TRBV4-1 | TGCGCCAGCAGCCAAGATGTGCGGCAGATGAACACTGAAGCTTTCTTT | CASSQDVRQMNTEAFF
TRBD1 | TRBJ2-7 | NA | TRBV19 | TGTGCCAGTAGTACCTTCTTACTCACCGGGACAGGTACTGGGAGCTCCTACGAGCAGTACTTC | CASSTFLLTGTGTGSSYEQYF
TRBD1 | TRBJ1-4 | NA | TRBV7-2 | TGTGCCAGCAGCTTACAGACAGGGGGTTTGGAAAAACTGTTTTTT | CASSLQTGGLEKLFF
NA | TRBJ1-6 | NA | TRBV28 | TGTGCCAGCAAGCCGCTGGGGCGCTTCGACTCCTATAATTCACCCCTCCACTTT | CASKPLGRFDSYNSPLHF
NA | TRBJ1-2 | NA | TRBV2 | TGTGCCAGCAGTGTAGACAGAGCTTACGATGGCTACACCTTC | CASSVDRAYDGYTF
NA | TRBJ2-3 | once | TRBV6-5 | TGTGCCAGCAGAGGGCTTGGAGATACGCAGTATTTT | CASRGLGDTQYF
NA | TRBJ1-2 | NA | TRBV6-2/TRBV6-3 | TGTGCCAGCAGTTACTCCCAGAACTATGGCTACACCTTC | CASSYSQNYGYTF
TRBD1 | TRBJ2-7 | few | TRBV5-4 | TGTGCCAGCAGCTTGGCCGGGACAGGGATCTACGAGCAGTACTTC | CASSLAGTGIYEQYF
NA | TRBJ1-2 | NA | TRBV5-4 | TGTGCCAGCAGCTTGGTGCCAGGGATGGGCTATGGCTACACCTTC | CASSLVPGMGYGYTF
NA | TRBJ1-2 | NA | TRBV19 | TGTGCCAGTACCTCACGGGGATCTAACTATGGCTACACCTTC | CASTSRGSNYGYTF
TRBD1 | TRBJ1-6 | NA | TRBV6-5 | TGTGCCAGCAGGGGACAGGGGGTTAATTCACCCCTCCACTTT | CASRGQGVNSPLHF
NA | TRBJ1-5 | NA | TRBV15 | TGTGCCACCAGCTACGATAGCAATCAGCCCCAGCATTTT | CATSYDSNQPQHF
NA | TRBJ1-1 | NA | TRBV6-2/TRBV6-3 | TGTGCCAGCAGTTATATGAGGCTGTCGGGGACTGAAGCTTTCTTT | CASSYMRLSGTEAFF
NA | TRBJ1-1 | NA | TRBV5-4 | TGTGCCAGCAGCTTGCCTGGACAGCGCACTGAAGCTTTCTTT | CASSLPGQRTEAFF
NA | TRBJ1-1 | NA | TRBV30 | TGTGCCTGGAGTGGAGGGACAAACCTTCAAGCTTTCTTT | CAWSGGTNLQAFF
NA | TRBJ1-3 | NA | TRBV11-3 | TGTGCCAGCAGCTTAGAGGCGAACTCTGGAAACACCATATATTTT | CASSLEANSGNTIYF
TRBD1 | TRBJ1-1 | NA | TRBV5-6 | TGTGCCAGCAGCTTAAGGACAGGGGGCTACGGAAGGTCCACTGAAGCTTTCTTT | CASSLRTGGYGRSTEAFF
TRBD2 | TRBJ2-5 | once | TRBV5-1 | TGCGCCAGCAGCTTGGGGACTAGCGGGGAGACCCAGTACTTC | CASSLGTSGETQYF
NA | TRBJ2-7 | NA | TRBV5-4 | TGTGCCAGCAGCTTGGCGCGGAACTCCTACGAGCAGTACTTC | CASSLARNSYEQYF
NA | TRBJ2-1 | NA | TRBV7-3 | TGTGCCAGCAGCTTATTTGCGGGCTCGAATGAGCAGTTCTTC | CASSLFAGSNEQFF
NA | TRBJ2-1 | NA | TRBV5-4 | TGTGCCAGCAGCTTGGGGGGGGCTACAGGGGTCGTATACAATGAGCAGTTCTTC | CASSLGGATGVVYNEQFF
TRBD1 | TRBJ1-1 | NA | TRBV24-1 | TGTGCCACCAGTGATTTATGGACAGGGATATTTGGAGCTTTCTTT | CATSDLWTGIFGAFF
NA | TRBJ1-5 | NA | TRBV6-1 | TGTGCCAGCAGTGAGCAGGCGTATAGCAATCAGCCCCAGCATTTT | CASSEQAYSNQPQHF
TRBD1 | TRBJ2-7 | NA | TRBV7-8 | TGTGCCAGCAGCCCGGACAGGGGGAACTACGAGCAGTACTTC | CASSPDRGNYEQYF
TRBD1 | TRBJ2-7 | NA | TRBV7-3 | TGTGCCAGCAGCTTAGACAGGGCCGGGGAGCAGTACTTC | CASSLDRAGEQYF
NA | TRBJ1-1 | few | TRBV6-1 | TGTGCCAGCAGTGATAGCGGGGTAGAGGCTTTCTTT | CASSDSGVEAFF
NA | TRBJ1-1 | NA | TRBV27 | TGTGCCAGCTCCAGCCAAAAGAACACTGAAGCTTTCTTT | CASSSQKNTEAFF
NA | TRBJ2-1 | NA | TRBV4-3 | TGCGCCAGCAGCCAAGATCGGGCGGTCTCCTACAATGAGCAGTTCTTC | CASSQDRAVSYNEQFF
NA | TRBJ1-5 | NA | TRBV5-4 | TGTGCCACCCGCACAGAATATAGCAATCAGCCCCAGCATTTT | CATRTEYSNQPQHF
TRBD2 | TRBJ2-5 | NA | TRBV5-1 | TGCGCCAGCAGCTTGGGGACTAGCGGGGACTCCGGGGAGACCCAGTACTTC | CASSLGTSGDSGETQYF
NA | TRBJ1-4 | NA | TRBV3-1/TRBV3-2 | TGTGCCAGCAGCCAGGGGGTGGACGGTGAAAAACTGTTTTTT | CASSQGVDGEKLFF
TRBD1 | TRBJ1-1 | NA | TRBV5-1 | TGCGCCAGCAGCAATTACAGGGGGCAGACTGAAGCTTTCTTT | CASSNYRGQTEAFF
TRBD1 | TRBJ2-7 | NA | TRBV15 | TGTGCCACCAGCAGAGGGCTGAGACAGGGGGCCTACGAGCAGTACTTC | CATSRGLRQGAYEQYF
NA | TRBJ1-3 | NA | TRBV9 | TGTGCCAGCAGCGTAGAACCCTCTGGAAACACCATATATTTT | CASSVEPSGNTIYF
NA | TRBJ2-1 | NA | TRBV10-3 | TGTGCCATCAGTGACAAATCGGGACTCACGTCGGGGGAGCAGTTCTTC | CAISDKSGLTSGEQFF
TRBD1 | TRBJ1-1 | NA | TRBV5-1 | TGCGCCAGCAGCTTGGGTTACCGGGACAGGGGACTTCAGACTGAAGCTTTCTTT | CASSLGYRDRGLQTEAFF
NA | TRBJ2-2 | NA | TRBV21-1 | TGTGCCAGCAGCAATAGACAGGTCTTGGGGACCGGGGAGCTGTTTTTT | CASSNRQVLGTGELFF
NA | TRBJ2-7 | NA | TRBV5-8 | TGTGCCAGCAGCTTTACCAGGGCCTACGAGCAGTACTTC | CASSFTRAYEQYF
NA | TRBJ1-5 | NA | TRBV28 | TGTGCCAGCAGCCGTGATCAGCCCCAGCATTTT | CASSRDQPQHF